This T cell receptor beta chain was documented in a study of radiotherapy plus CTLA-4 blockade in lung cancer. Clones were read by immunoSEQ multiplex PCR, and TCRdb kept only the in-frame ones, dropping some. The table lists roughly 32,000 clones, 60% to 75% of them singletons. This clone was seen a single time. Antigen specificity is unknown. Points from the study as a whole: TCR clones from tumors expanded in blood after radiotherapy plus ipilimumab.

Focal radiation was given together with CTLA-4 blockade (ipilimumab) to patients with chemo-refractory metastatic non-small-cell lung cancer. The germline V and J ends were trimmed by 10 bases and 3 bases, with 11 bases remaining between them. The CDR3 is 12 residues long. Germline CDR1 reads SGHDT; CDR2 reads YYEEEE. Sequencing was performed on peripheral blood, taken from a patient treated with radiotherapy plus ipilimumab. J is TRBJ1-5 and V is TRBV5-6; D perhaps matches TRBD1 (5 bases). The receptor was derived from a human donor with non-small cell lung cancer who had stable disease on radiotherapy plus ipilimumab. CDR3 DNA sequence: TGTGCCGACCAGGGCCTCAATCAGCCCCAGCATTTT. Amino acid sequence: CADQGLNQPQHF.